What follows describes a single T cell receptor beta chain. Its antigen is undetermined. CDR1 and CDR2 from the germline V gene are SGHRS and YFSETQ. CDR3 length: 14 residues. Trimming stripped 6 bases from V and 3 bases from J, with 15 bases between. The data stem from a study of persistence of HIV-infected CD4 T cells. Study results and caveats: Within sorted populations, more oligoclonal TCRs accompanied more oligoclonal proviruses. Antigen-responding cells were enriched for degenerate expanded CDR3beta sequences.

Cells were stimulated nonspecifically with anti-CD3/anti-CD28 magnetic beads. Sorting selected CD4+ T cells upregulating both CD40 ligand and CD69. CD8+ T cells were removed from PBMCs prior to stimulation. The libraries were made with immunoSEQ version 4 in survey mode. Measured with immunoSEQ multiplex PCR; TCRdb has only the in-frame clones, and not every one. The sample includes approximately 46,000 clones, over 80% of them seen just once. The clonotype comes from an adult woman with HIV who was CMV-seropositive. The source was CD4+ T cells sorted from PBMCs after roughly 20-hour stimulation, collected from a patient who received antiretroviral therapy. V and J are TRBV5-1 and TRBJ2-5; maybe TRBD1 (5 bases). Here the CDR3 reads CASTQGTQKETQYF. DNA of the CDR3: TGCGCCAGCACGCAGGGCACGCAAAAAGAGACCCAGTACTTC.